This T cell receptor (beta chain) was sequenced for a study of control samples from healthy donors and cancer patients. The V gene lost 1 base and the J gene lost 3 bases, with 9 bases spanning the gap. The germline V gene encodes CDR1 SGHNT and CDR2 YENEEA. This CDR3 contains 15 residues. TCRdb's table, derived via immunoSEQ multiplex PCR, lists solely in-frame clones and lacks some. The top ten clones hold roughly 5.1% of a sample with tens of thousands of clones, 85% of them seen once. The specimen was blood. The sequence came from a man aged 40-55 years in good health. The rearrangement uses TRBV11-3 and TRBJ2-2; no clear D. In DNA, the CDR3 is TGTGCCAGCAGCTTAGTAGTTGGCGACACCGGGGAGCTGTTTTTT. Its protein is CASSLVVGDTGELFF.